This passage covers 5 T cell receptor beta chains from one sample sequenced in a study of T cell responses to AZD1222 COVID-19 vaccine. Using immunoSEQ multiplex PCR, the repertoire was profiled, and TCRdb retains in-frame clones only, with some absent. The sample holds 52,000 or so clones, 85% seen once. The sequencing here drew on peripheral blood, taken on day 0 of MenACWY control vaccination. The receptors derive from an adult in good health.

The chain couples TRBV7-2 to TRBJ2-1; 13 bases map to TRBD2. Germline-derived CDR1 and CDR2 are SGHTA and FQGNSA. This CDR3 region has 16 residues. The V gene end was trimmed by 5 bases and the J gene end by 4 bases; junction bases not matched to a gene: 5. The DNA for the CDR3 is TGTGCCAGCAGCACGGGGGGACTAGCGGGGTACAATGAGCAGTTCTTC. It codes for CASSTGGLAGYNEQFF.

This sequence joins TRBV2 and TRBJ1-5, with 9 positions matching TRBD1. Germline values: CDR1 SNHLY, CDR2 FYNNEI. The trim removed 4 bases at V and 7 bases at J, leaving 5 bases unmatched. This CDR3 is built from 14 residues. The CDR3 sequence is CASSGDRAAQPQHF. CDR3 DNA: TGTGCCAGCAGTGGGGACAGGGCGGCACAGCCCCAGCATTTT.

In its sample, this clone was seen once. CDR3 DNA sequence: TGCGCCAGCAGCCGTCGGACAGGGGCAGATACGCAGTATTTT. Translated, it gives CASSRRTGADTQYF. This chain joins TRBV10-1 and TRBJ2-3; 9 nucleotides align to TRBD1. The germline CDR1 and CDR2 sequences are WNHNN and SYGVQD (reference sequence). The CDR3 loop spans 14 amino acids. The V and J ends lost 6 bases and 4 bases, in that order; junction bases with no gene match: 5.

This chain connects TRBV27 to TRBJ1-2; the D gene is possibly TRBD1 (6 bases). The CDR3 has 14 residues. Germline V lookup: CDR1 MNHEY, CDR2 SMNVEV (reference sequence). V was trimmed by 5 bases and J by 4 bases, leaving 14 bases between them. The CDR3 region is CASSPRTGSYGYTF. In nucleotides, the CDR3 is TGTGCCAGCAGTCCTCGAACAGGGTCCTATGGCTACACCTTC.

The CDR3 DNA follows: TGTGCCAGCAGTGACAAAACAGGGGGCAATCAGCCCCAGCATTTT. Encoded protein: CASSDKTGGNQPQHF. V and J are TRBV27 and TRBJ1-5; 7 bases are shared with TRBD1. CDR3 size: 15 residues. J lost 2 bases, V lost 5 bases, and 6 bases had no gene match. Germline assignment: CDR1 MNHEY and CDR2 SMNVEV (reference sequence).